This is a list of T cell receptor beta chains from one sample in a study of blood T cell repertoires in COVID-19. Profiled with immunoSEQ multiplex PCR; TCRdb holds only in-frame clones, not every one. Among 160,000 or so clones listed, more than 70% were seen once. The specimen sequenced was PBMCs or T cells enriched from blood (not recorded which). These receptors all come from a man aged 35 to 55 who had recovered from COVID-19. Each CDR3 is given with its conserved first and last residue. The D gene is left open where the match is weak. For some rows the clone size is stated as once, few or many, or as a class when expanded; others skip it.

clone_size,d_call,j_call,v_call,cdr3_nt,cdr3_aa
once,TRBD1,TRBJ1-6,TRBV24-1,TGTGCCTCCCTAACAGGGGGTGACCTTAGCCCCTATAATTCACCCCTCCACTTT,CASLTGGDLSPYNSPLHF
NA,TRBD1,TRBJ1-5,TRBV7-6,TGTGCCAGCAGCTCTGACAGGGGTAATCAGCCCCAGCATTTT,CASSSDRGNQPQHF
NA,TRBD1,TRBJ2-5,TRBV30,TGTGCCTGGAGTGTACTAGGGGGCACTGGAGAGACCCAGTACTTC,CAWSVLGGTGETQYF
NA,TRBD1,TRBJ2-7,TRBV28,TGTGCCAGCAGTTCAGGACAGGGCTCTCCTATGTGGCAGTACTTC,CASSSGQGSPMWQYF
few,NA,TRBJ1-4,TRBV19,TGTGCCAGTAGTCGGAGGCGGGAGCGGTCTAATGAAAAACTGTTTTTT,CASSRRRERSNEKLFF
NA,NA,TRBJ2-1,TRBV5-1,TGCGCCAGCTCACTCCAGGGCGCTGAGCAGTTCTTC,CASSLQGAEQFF
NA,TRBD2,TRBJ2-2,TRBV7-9,TGTGCCAGCAACCCGACTAGCGGGGGGTCCGGGGAGCTGTTTTTT,CASNPTSGGSGELFF
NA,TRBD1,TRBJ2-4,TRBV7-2,TGTGCCAGCAGCCTCCTCAGTCCCAGGGGGCTGGCCAAAAACATTCAGTACTTC,CASSLLSPRGLAKNIQYF
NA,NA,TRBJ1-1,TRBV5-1,TGCGCCAGTACGGACAGTCCGAACACTGAAGCTTTCTTT,CASTDSPNTEAFF
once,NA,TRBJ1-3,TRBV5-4,TGTGCCAGCAGCTACGGCGGTTTTCGGGGAAACACCATATATTTT,CASSYGGFRGNTIYF
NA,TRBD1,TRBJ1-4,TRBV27,TGTGCCAGCAGCCTGACAGGGTTGGGTGAAAAACTGTTTTTT,CASSLTGLGEKLFF
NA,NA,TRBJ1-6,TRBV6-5,TGTGCCAGCAGTTTCCCACCCAGGGGTTTGAATTCACCCCTCCACTTT,CASSFPPRGLNSPLHF
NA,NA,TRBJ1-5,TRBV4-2,TGTGCCAGCAGCCAAGTCGCTTTGCCGAGCCAGCCCCAGCATTTT,CASSQVALPSQPQHF
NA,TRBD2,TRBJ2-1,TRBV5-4,TGTGCCAGCAGCAACGGACTAGCGGCTGGTAATGAGCAGTTCTTC,CASSNGLAAGNEQFF
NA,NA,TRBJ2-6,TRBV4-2,TGTGCCAGCAGTCACAATGGCAACTCTGGGGCCAACGTCCTGACTTTC,CASSHNGNSGANVLTF
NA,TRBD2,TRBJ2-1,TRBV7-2,TGTGCCAGCAGCCGTAGTGCGGGGGGCAGGTCCTACAATGAGCAGTTCTTC,CASSRSAGGRSYNEQFF
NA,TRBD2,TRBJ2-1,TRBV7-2,TGTGCCAGCAGCTCATTAGTCGGGGGGACCAAAAATGAGCAGTTCTTC,CASSSLVGGTKNEQFF
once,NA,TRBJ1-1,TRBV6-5,TGTGCCAGCAGCCGCGGGATGGCTGAAGCTTTCTTT,CASSRGMAEAFF
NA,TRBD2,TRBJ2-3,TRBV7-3,TGTGCCAGCAGTTCCGGACTAGACGCAGATACGCAGTATTTT,CASSSGLDADTQYF
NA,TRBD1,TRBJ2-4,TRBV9,TGTGCCAGCAGCGTGGGGACAGGGAAAAACATTCAGTACTTC,CASSVGTGKNIQYF
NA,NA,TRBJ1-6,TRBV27,TGTGCCAGCAGTTTCGGCTCCTATAATTCACCCCTCCACTTT,CASSFGSYNSPLHF
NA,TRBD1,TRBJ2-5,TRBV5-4,TGTGCCAGCAGCATACGGACAGGGGGGCAAGAGACCCAGTACTTC,CASSIRTGGQETQYF
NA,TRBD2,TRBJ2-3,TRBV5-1,TGCGCCAGCTTCTCCGGGGGGGCCATAGATACGCAGTATTTT,CASFSGGAIDTQYF
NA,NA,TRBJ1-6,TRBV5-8,TGTGCCAGCAGTTATGAACAGAGCCCACCCCTCCACTTT,CASSYEQSPPLHF
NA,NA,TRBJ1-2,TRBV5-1,TGCGCCAGCAGCTTCGGGGAGGGCTATGGCTACACCTTC,CASSFGEGYGYTF
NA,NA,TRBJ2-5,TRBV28,TGTGCCAGCAGTTTCGCGACAGGAGCTGAGACCCAGTACTTC,CASSFATGAETQYF
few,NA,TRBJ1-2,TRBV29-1,TGCAGCGTTGGGACAGTAAATGGCTACACCTTC,CSVGTVNGYTF
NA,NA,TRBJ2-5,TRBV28,TGTGCCAGCAGTTTAAGAGGAGGGGTCCCTTCCCAAGAGACCCAGTACTTC,CASSLRGGVPSQETQYF
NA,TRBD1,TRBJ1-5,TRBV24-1,TGTGCCACCAGTGACTCGACAGGGCGAGTTCAGCCCCAGCATTTT,CATSDSTGRVQPQHF
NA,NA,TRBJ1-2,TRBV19,TGTGCCAGTAGTATTATTGTTGGGCCCAGATCTAACTATGGCTACACCTTC,CASSIIVGPRSNYGYTF
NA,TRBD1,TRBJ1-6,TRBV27,TGTGCCAGCAGTCTAGGGACAGGATGGGGTTCACCCCTCCACTTT,CASSLGTGWGSPLHF
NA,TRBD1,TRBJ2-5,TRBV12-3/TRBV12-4,TGTGCCAGCAGTCCACAGGGGCAAGAGACCCAGTACTTC,CASSPQGQETQYF
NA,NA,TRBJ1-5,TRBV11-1,TGTGCCAGCAGCTTAGGGCGGGATCAGCCCCAGCATTTT,CASSLGRDQPQHF
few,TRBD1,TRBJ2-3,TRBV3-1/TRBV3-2,TGTGCCAGCAGCCCGGGACAGGATAGCACAGATACGCAGTATTTT,CASSPGQDSTDTQYF
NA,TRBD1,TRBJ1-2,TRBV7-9,TGTGCCAGCACCCCCAGGGGGGATACAACTAACTATGGCTACACCTTC,CASTPRGDTTNYGYTF
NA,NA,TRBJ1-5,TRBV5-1,TGCGCCAGCAGCTTGGAAGGAGATTTCCGCAATCAGCCCCAGCATTTT,CASSLEGDFRNQPQHF
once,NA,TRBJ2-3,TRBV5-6,TGTGCCAGCAGCGTAAACGGACTCCCGGGCACAGATACGCAGTATTTT,CASSVNGLPGTDTQYF
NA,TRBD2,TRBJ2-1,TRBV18,TGTGCCAGCTCACCACCCGCGGGGGGTGAACATGAGCAGTTCTTC,CASSPPAGGEHEQFF
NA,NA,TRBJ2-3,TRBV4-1,TGCGCCAGCAGCCAAGATCATGCAGATACGCAGTATTTT,CASSQDHADTQYF
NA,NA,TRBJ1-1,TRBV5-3,TGTGCCAGAAGCCCCGGAGGCCGGGATGACCAGTTTCAGAACACTGAAGCTTTCTTT,CARSPGGRDDQFQNTEAFF
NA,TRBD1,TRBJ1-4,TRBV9,TGTGCCAGCAGCGGGACAGGGGGTATTTCGGTCGTTGAAAAACTGTTTTTT,CASSGTGGISVVEKLFF